Here is one TCR beta chain with its context. Its antigen is currently unknown. The protocol was immunoSEQ multiplex PCR, while the TCRdb copy is restricted to in-frame clones and leaves out a portion. The table shows about 2.1 million clones, with 85% to 95% occurring only once. The data stem from a study of shared clonotypes between healthy human individuals. Cells designated naive CD8 were CD45RO-negative and were positively selected for CCR7, with terminally differentiated effector memory CD45RA+ cells excluded. Donors were Caucasian adults residing in Nashville, Tennessee, USA. General study findings and limits: A reduction in generation probabilities was seen for non-shared clonotypes relative to those shared by all four donors. Of the naive CD4 clonotypes, around 4.9% were shared across several donors. Despite large depth, rarefaction showed incomplete sorted-subset sequencing.

The CDR3 spans 15 residues. With 3 bases removed from V and 7 bases from J, the gap between germline ends came to 19 bases. Germline V gene lookup returns CDR1 MNHEY and CDR2 SMNVEV (reference sequence). Sequencing was carried out using naive CD8+ T cells from PBMCs. The receptor's source is a man aged 18 to 30 in good health. Some clones in this sample may be carry-over from other donors' samples. The chain has TRBV27 and TRBJ2-7; D possibly uses TRBD1 or TRBD2 (6 bases each). In DNA, the CDR3 is TGTGCCAGCAGTTTCTCTACAGGGTTGGAGGGGGAGCAGTACTTC. The encoded protein is CASSFSTGLEGEQYF.